Listed here is a single T cell receptor (beta chain). Its antigen remains unidentified. The data derive from a study of T cells after yellow fever vaccination. TCRdb ran MiXCR on the 5' RACE reads and lists one entry per CDR3 protein. The repertoire includes tens of thousands of distinct CDR3 sequences, 6.5% to 9% of them detected once, and 35% to 40% sits in the top ten. General study findings and limits: Post-booster repertoires contained most primary-vaccination clones again (about 96% CD4, roughly 91% CD8). The appearance of a small share of clonotypes in both CD4 and CD8 compartments was observed.

V lost 0 bases and J 7 bases, leaving 13 bases between the germline ends. The germline CDR1 and CDR2 sequences are LGHNA and YSLEER. This CDR3 has 15 residues. The source is a man aged 25-40 years who received the YFV17D yellow fever vaccine. This material consisted of CD8+ T cells sorted from PBMCs, taken 15 days after the yellow fever booster vaccination. The chain is built from TRBV4-3 and TRBJ1-5; maybe TRBD1 (6 bases). CDR3 residues: CASSQDSSGDQPQHF. CDR3 in DNA: TGCGCCAGCAGCCAAGACTCTTCAGGGGACCAGCCCCAGCATTTT.